This record looks at one TCR beta chain sequence and its context. The data derive from a study of blood T cell repertoires in COVID-19. V lost 11 bases and J lost 3, with 14 bases in between. Germline values: CDR1 ENHRY, CDR2 SYGVKD. The CDR3 is made up of 12 amino acids. As originally analysed: Nucleated cell counts were estimated from reference gene primer amplification. Only in-frame clones appear in the TCRdb table, and some are missing; sequencing was by immunoSEQ multiplex PCR. The V and J calls and clone size come from that table; D and trimming were worked out from the DNA. The sample holds about 53,000 clones, 81% seen once.

The material sequenced was peripheral blood. This chain uses TRBV10-3 with TRBJ2-7; a possible D gene is TRBD1 (5 bases). This clonotype was sampled from a woman older than 75 with COVID-19, enrolled during active disease. The chain's CDR3 is CASRQSDYEQYF. The CDR3 coding sequence is TGTGCCTCCCGACAGTCAGACTACGAGCAGTACTTC.